This TCR beta chain is from a study of blood T cell repertoires in COVID-19 (dated by TCRdb to the early 2020s). Study-level background: Samples covering the acute and convalescent phases of COVID-19 were provided by collaborators in the United States, Italy and Spain. The prospective study material was composed of cDNA or gDNA derived from T cells, B-cell-depleted T cells, or PBMCs. A freely available public database, intended as a resource for researchers studying the immune response to SARS-CoV-2, is where the repertoires were released. Nearly every sample came with metadata listing a de-identified subject ID, COVID-19 status, age in years and sex. Samples came from the ongoing ImmuneRACE study (first 160 participants) plus 1,254 subjects from 6 global collaborators. The dataset comprised deeply sampled blood TCRbeta repertoires from subjects exposed to, actively infected with, or recovered from COVID-19. Where HLA class I and class II types were available, the types were taken from metadata supplied by the sample provider, not from assay-based typing.

Overall study outcomes, separate from this receptor: The amount of clinical and demographic metadata varied by source and participant and was provided uncurated.

TCRbeta CDR3 regions were amplified from genomic DNA by means of the immunoSEQ Assay, a bias-controlled multiplex PCR. On the authors' methods: The number of nucleated cells in each sample was estimated by amplification of reference gene primers within the assay. To quantify the absolute abundance of each unique TCRbeta CDR3 rearrangement, sequence reads were collapsed and filtered. For each sample, productive Simpson clonality was calculated by taking the square root of Simpson's diversity index across productive rearrangements. Sourced from immuneACCESS, this table was stored by TCRdb with only in-frame sequences that have V and J called. A share of the clones is absent; for the studies checked, an unresolved V gene accounts for under half, and the remainder has no known explanation. V and J calls and clone size are those listed in that table; D and trimming were worked out from the DNA. For this sample there are 310,000 or so clones; about 82% appear just once. Around 1.7% of the sample is in the top ten clones.

This clone was seen a single time. This receptor's antigen is unknown. No base quality information exists; no much larger clone differs at one position. Whole blood was collected in K2EDTA tubes by collaborating institutions according to the institutions' own protocols. For TCRbeta analysis, collaborators shipped samples as frozen whole blood, isolated PBMCs, or DNA extracted from either of those sample types. The CDR3 spans 14 residues, from the cysteine through the phenylalanine. The read is trimmed to its CDR3 DNA, 42 bases read in frame from base 1. From the germline V gene (reference sequence), CDR1 is DFQATT and CDR2 is SNEGSKA. V and J lose 3 bases and 0 bases, and a span of 9 bases separates them.

This TCR derives from a woman in her forties or fifties with acute or convalescent COVID-19. Sequencing was carried out using peripheral blood. The chain was built from TRBV20-1 and TRBJ2-1; a confident D gene designation cannot be given. In nucleotide form, the sequence is TGCAGTGCTAGTTCAACTATCTCCTACAATGAGCAGTTCTTC. Translation gives CSASSTISYNEQFF.